Shown below are 23 T cell receptor beta chains from a single sample sequenced in a study of early T cells in non-severe SARS-CoV-2 infection. MiXCR, applied by TCRdb to the 5' RACE reads, yields one record per CDR3 protein. This sample carries roughly 80,000 distinct CDR3 sequences, 15% to 18% of them seen once, and the ten largest clones take around 12%. Sequenced sample: whole blood. These receptor sequences come from an adult who was a healthcare worker with PCR-confirmed SARS-CoV-2 infection or an uninfected control (not recorded which).

The V gene is TRBV29-1, the J gene TRBJ2-2; either TRBD1 or TRBD2 may fit D (5 bases each). Trimming shortened V by 0 bases and J by 1 base, and 9 bases separated the two germline ends. Germline values: CDR1 SQVTM, CDR2 ANQGSEA. The CDR3 contains 15 residues. CDR3 loop: CSVEDLGRNTGELFF. The DNA for the CDR3 is TGCAGCGTTGAAGATTTGGGACGGAACACCGGGGAGCTGTTTTTT.

This clonotype has ten or more counts. The chain is built from TRBV6-2 or TRBV6-3 and TRBJ2-1; 7 nucleotides match TRBD2. In germline, CDR1 is MNHEY, CDR2 SVGEGT. V shed 5 bases and J 9 bases; nucleotides not matched to a gene: 16. The CDR3 has 16 residues. The CDR3: CASSVRGDYIHAEQFF. The CDR3 region has the DNA TGTGCCAGCAGTGTTCGAGGGGACTATATTCACGCTGAGCAGTTCTTC.

This clonotype was found many times. V is TRBV7-8 and J is TRBJ2-7; 7 bases match TRBD2. Germline loops: CDR1 SGHVS, CDR2 FQNEAQ. Losses at the gene ends were 2 bases for V and 5 bases for J; bases not matched to a gene: 6. The CDR3 length is 14 residues. The CDR3 sequence is CASSLPTSPDEQYF. The CDR3 DNA is TGTGCCAGCAGCTTACCGACTAGCCCCGACGAGCAGTACTTC.

The V gene is TRBV20-1, the J gene TRBJ2-1; D is tentatively TRBD1 or TRBD2 (6 bases each). The CDR3 has 12 amino acids. Germline CDR1 DFQATT, CDR2 SNEGSKA (reference sequence). V lost 4 bases, J lost 5 bases, and 9 bases lay in between. CDR3 protein: CSATRDNNEQFF. As DNA, the CDR3 is TGCAGTGCTACGCGGGACAACAATGAGCAGTTCTTC.

This chain links TRBV19 with TRBJ2-3, with D maybe TRBD1 (5 bases). The CDR3 has 13 amino acids. V lost 4 bases and J lost 1, with 6 bases in between. Looked up from germline, CDR1 is LNHDA and CDR2 is SQIVND (reference sequence). The CDR3 nucleotides read TGTGCCAGTAGTACACAGGGCACAGATACGCAGTATTTT. This encodes CASSTQGTDTQYF.

This clonotype was counted between two and nine times. The chain carries TRBV7-9 and TRBJ2-5; D is possibly TRBD2 (7 bases). The germline V gene has CDR1 SEHNR and CDR2 FQNEAQ (reference sequence). The ends were cut back, 0 bases at V and 4 bases at J, with 15 bases in the middle. The CDR3 spans 16 residues. The CDR3 bases are TGTGCCAGCAGCTTAGCTGTCAGGGGCGGGAGAGAGACCCAGTACTTC. Encoded protein: CASSLAVRGGRETQYF.

In this sample, this clonotype turned up a few times. The V gene is TRBV7-2, the J gene TRBJ2-3; D possibly corresponds to TRBD1 (5 bases). V dropped 3 bases and J dropped 15 bases, with 13 bases sitting between them. CDR1 SGHTA and CDR2 FQGNSA come from the germline V gene. The CDR3 runs to 11 residues. DNA for the CDR3: TGTGCCAGCAGCTTTGGGGCTCATGGCTATTTT. It is translated as CASSFGAHGYF.

This clonotype occurred a few times. The rearrangement links TRBV18 to TRBJ2-4; D remains unclear. Deletions cut 3 bases from V and 8 bases from J, with 11 bases between. From germline, CDR1 is KGHSH and CDR2 LQKENI. This CDR3 region has 13 residues. The CDR3 DNA follows: TGTGCCAGCTCACCTCGCCTATCGGACATTCAGTACTTC. This translates into CASSPRLSDIQYF.

The chain combines TRBV4-3 with TRBJ2-7; D remains ambiguous. The CDR3 covers 15 residues. Germline V gives CDR1 LGHNA, CDR2 YSLEER. The V end was cut by 1 base, the J end by 2 bases, with 12 bases between. The chain's CDR3 is CASSQGGVGTYEQYF. The CDR3 DNA follows: TGCGCCAGCAGCCAAGGTGGGGTTGGCACCTACGAGCAGTACTTC.

This chain connects TRBV29-1 to TRBJ2-1, with D maybe TRBD1 (7 bases). CDR3 length equals 14 residues. Germline loops: CDR1 SQVTM, CDR2 ANQGSEA. Trimming removed 6 bases from V and 8 bases from J, with 20 bases in between. Here the CDR3 DNA reads TGCAGCGTCCACGGACAGGCGGAGGGGGATGAGCAGTTCTTC. This codes for CSVHGQAEGDEQFF.

There are a few counts of this clonotype. This chain connects TRBV11-2 to TRBJ2-1, with 8 positions matching TRBD1. The V gene's germline CDR1 is SGHAT and CDR2 FQNNGV. V trimming: 2 bases; J trimming: 9 bases; junction bases outside the gene matches: 3. This CDR3 has 13 amino acids. The CDR3 nucleotides are TGTGCCAGCAGCTTACTACAGGGGGGTGAGCAGTTCTTC. Encoded protein: CASSLLQGGEQFF.

The chain has TRBV19 and TRBJ2-1; 10 bases fit TRBD2. The CDR3 has 15 amino acids. V gave up 0 bases and J gave up 8 bases; unmatched junction bases: 4. Germline CDR1 and CDR2: LNHDA and SQIVND (reference sequence). Written as DNA, the CDR3 is TGTGCCAGTAGTATAGAGCGGCTAGCGGGAGATGAGCAGTTCTTC. Translated, it gives CASSIERLAGDEQFF.

J is TRBJ1-2 and V is TRBV27; 9 bases are a match to TRBD1. The length of the CDR3 is 13 residues. With V trimmed by 5 bases and J by 6 bases, 4 bases remained unmatched. The germline gives CDR1 MNHEY, CDR2 SMNVEV (reference sequence). The CDR3 reads CASSPQGAHGYTF. Written as DNA, the CDR3 is TGTGCCAGCAGTCCACAGGGGGCCCATGGCTACACCTTC.

This clonotype was counted only a few times. The chain is built from TRBV7-2 and TRBJ1-2, with TRBD1 matching over 9 bases. Trimming at V came to 3 bases and at J to 8 bases, leaving 4 bases not matched to a gene. Per germline, CDR1 SGHTA and CDR2 FQGNSA. The CDR3 covers 13 residues. The CDR3 region has the DNA TGTGCCAGCAGCTTTAGAACAGGGGGCGGCTACACCTTC. Translating gives CASSFRTGGGYTF.

The chain combines TRBV21-1 with TRBJ2-4; the table's D call TRBD2 went unverified against the DNA. TRBV21-1 is noted as a pseudogene. The CDR3 is made up of 18 amino acids. Here the CDR3 DNA reads TGTGCCAGCAGACTAGGTTCTAGCGGGTACCTAGCCAAAAACATTCAGTACTTC. This translates into CASRLGSSGYLAKNIQYF.

The gene calls are TRBV28 and TRBJ2-1; no clear D gene. The CDR3 consists of 11 residues. The V end lost 6 bases, the J end lost 5 bases, and 5 bases lay between the germline ends. The germline gives CDR1 MDHEN, CDR2 SYDVKM. The CDR3 DNA sequence: TGTGCCAGCAGGGGGAACAATGAGCAGTTCTTC. This gives the protein CASRGNNEQFF.

V gene TRBV5-1 combines with J gene TRBJ2-7; no firm D call. The CDR3 has 11 residues. Trimming removed 1 base from V and 7 bases from J, with 6 bases in between. From germline, CDR1 is SGHRS and CDR2 YFSETQ. As DNA, the CDR3 is TGCGCCAGCAGCTTGAATGGAGAGCAGTACTTC. Amino acids: CASSLNGEQYF.

This clonotype was seen ten or more times. CDR3 loop: CASSPTRTSGRIGEQFF. CDR3 nucleotide sequence: TGTGCCAGCAGCCCCACTCGGACTAGCGGGAGAATAGGTGAGCAGTTCTTC. The chain combines TRBV6-2 or TRBV6-3 with TRBJ2-1; TRBD2 matches at 13 bases. With 6 bases clipped from V and 9 bases from J, the junction kept 14 bases outside the gene matches. CDR3 length: 17 amino acids. The germline CDR1 and CDR2 sequences are MNHEY and SVGEGT.

The gene calls are TRBV9 and TRBJ2-5, with 8 bases aligning to TRBD2. The germline V gene encodes CDR1 SGDLS and CDR2 YYNGEE. The CDR3 extends over 19 amino acids. The ends lost 3 bases at V and 0 bases at J; junction bases unmatched: 16. The CDR3: CASSAPGIAGTRYQETQYF. The CDR3, as DNA: TGTGCCAGCAGCGCCCCGGGGATAGCGGGGACCCGGTACCAAGAGACCCAGTACTTC.

The rearrangement joins TRBV18 to TRBJ2-3; TRBD1 matches at 11 bases. Germline assignment: CDR1 KGHSH and CDR2 LQKENI. This CDR3 is 15 amino acids long. The junction had 1 base not matched to a gene; V was cut back by 0 bases and J by 5 bases. CDR3 region: CASSPPGTGGDTQYF. CDR3 nucleotide sequence: TGTGCCAGCTCACCACCGGGGACAGGGGGAGATACGCAGTATTTT.

This clonotype was counted a few times. The chain couples TRBV4-1 to TRBJ1-2; D ambiguous. The germline V gene encodes CDR1 MGHRA and CDR2 YSYEKL. The CDR3 runs to 13 residues. Trimming took off 1 base at V and 7 bases at J, with 10 bases between the two ends. For the CDR3, the DNA is TGCGCCAGCAGCCAAGGAAGCTTCTCTGGCTACACCTTC. Protein: CASSQGSFSGYTF.

V and J are TRBV9 and TRBJ1-4; 9 bases agree with TRBD1. The junction had 1 base not matched to a gene; V was cut back by 0 bases and J by 4 bases. The CDR3 sequence is 15 residues long. CDR1 is SGDLS, CDR2 YYNGEE, per germline. CDR3 amino acids: CASSVGDRVNEKLFF. CDR3 DNA sequence: TGTGCCAGCAGCGTAGGGGACAGGGTTAATGAAAAACTGTTTTTT.

The V and J genes are TRBV11-1 and TRBJ1-1; D might be TRBD1 (5 bases). V was clipped by 0 bases and J by 5 bases, with 7 bases between them. CDR1 and CDR2 from the germline V gene are SGHAT and FQDESV (reference sequence). The CDR3 runs 13 residues. DNA for the CDR3: TGTGCCAGCAGCTTAGCAGGGGTGACTGAAGCTTTCTTT. It translates to CASSLAGVTEAFF. Full variable domain (remainder filled in from reference TRBV11-1 and TRBJ1-1): EAEVAQSPRYKITEKSQAVAFWCDPISGHATLYWYRQILGQGPELLVQFQDESVVDDSQLPKDRFSAERLKGVDSTLKIQPAELGDSAMYLCASSLAGVTEAFFGQGTRLTVV.